This T cell receptor (beta chain) comes out of a study of blood T cell repertoires in COVID-19. Study details: COVID-19 samples collected from the United States, Italy and Spain covered acute and convalescent phases. From T cells, B-cell-depleted T cells, or PBMCs came the material, which was cDNA or gDNA.

The V end was cut by 4 bases, the J end by 2 bases, with 4 bases between. This CDR3 has 12 amino acids. CDR1 SGHAT and CDR2 FQNNGV come from the germline V gene. Per the study methods: By means of reference gene primer amplification, nucleated cell counts were estimated. Here immunoSEQ multiplex PCR was the method, and the copy in TCRdb shows in-frame clones only, minus some. That table gives V, J and clone size, and the DNA gave D and trimming. The profile covers more than 200,000 clones, with over 75% appearing a single time and approximately 0.7% taken by the ten largest. The genes are TRBV11-2 and TRBJ2-3; D ambiguous. The specimen sequenced was peripheral blood. The receptor's source is a human donor in a cohort sampled during active COVID-19. This CDR3 reads CASSSTTDTQYF. The CDR3 coding sequence is TGTGCCAGCAGCTCTACCACAGATACGCAGTATTTT.